What follows are 27 T cell receptor beta chains derived from one specimen sequenced in a study of cytomegalovirus exposure and HLA in healthy donors (dated by TCRdb to 2015 to 2018). To prepare the library, the immunoSEQ multiplex PCR assay was applied. The multiplex PCR relied on a mix of 60 forward primers for TCR Vbeta segments and 13 reverse primers for TCR Jbeta segments. The table was pulled from immuneACCESS by TCRdb, which kept in-frame rearrangements only. Such tables lose some clones; where checked, under half of the loss comes from unresolved V genes, and the rest has no known cause. The sample data list about 200,000 clones, and around 82% of these were observed just once. Just under 3% of the sample belongs to the ten largest clones. The sequencing sample was made of PBMCs. The receptors here all came from a woman aged 25-40 years in good health and CMV-seronegative.

This clone came up a few times. The chain employs TRBV7-3 and TRBJ2-7; D is perhaps TRBD2 (5 bases). The CDR3 length is 12 residues. CDR1 and CDR2 from the germline V gene are SGHTA and FQGTGA. V was pared by 4 bases and J by 6 bases, with 10 bases between. In DNA form, the CDR3 reads TGTGCCAGCAGCTCCGGGGTGTCCGAGCAGTACTTC. The encoded protein is CASSSGVSEQYF.

The V call is TRBV28, the J call TRBJ2-7, with D perhaps matching TRBD2 (5 bases). The CDR3 sequence is 13 residues long. Trimming pared 5 bases from V and 3 bases from J, leaving 11 bases between. CDR1 and CDR2 from the germline V gene are MDHEN and SYDVKM. CDR3 region: CASSTGLFYEQYF. The CDR3 region has the DNA TGTGCCAGCAGTACCGGACTTTTCTACGAGCAGTACTTC.

The rearrangement joins TRBV18 to TRBJ1-6; D may be TRBD1 (6 bases). Germline CDR1 KGHSH, CDR2 LQKENI. Trimming removed 3 bases from V and 5 bases from J, with 8 bases in between. This CDR3 is 14 amino acids long. The CDR3 DNA sequence: TGTGCCAGCTCACCGGACAGAAATAATTCACCCCTCCACTTT. Translated: CASSPDRNNSPLHF.

CDR3 in amino acids: CASRVAGSSYEQYF. The CDR3 coding sequence is TGTGCCAGCAGAGTAGCGGGTAGCTCCTACGAGCAGTACTTC. V is TRBV7-2 and J is TRBJ2-7; 7 bases are shared with TRBD2. In germline, CDR1 is SGHTA, CDR2 FQGNSA. This CDR3 comprises 14 residues. Trimming removed 6 bases from V and 0 bases from J; junction bases left unmatched: 5.

The rearrangement uses TRBV25-1 and TRBJ1-4; the match to TRBD1 covers 8 bases. V lost 3 bases and J lost 7; bases outside the gene matches: 4. Germline assignment: CDR1 MGHDK and CDR2 SYGVNS. This CDR3 has 14 residues. CDR3 loop: CASSDPGGGEKLFF. In DNA form, the CDR3 reads TGTGCCAGCAGTGATCCAGGGGGCGGTGAAAAACTGTTTTTT.

This chain joins TRBV6-1 and TRBJ2-5; TRBD2 might be the D (6 bases). The CDR3 extends over 17 amino acids. Germline V lookup: CDR1 MNHNS, CDR2 SASEGT. The V gene lost 2 bases and the J gene lost 1 base, with 17 bases spanning the gap. This CDR3 is CASSERSGGGLQETQYF. Written as DNA, the CDR3 is TGTGCCAGCAGTGAAAGATCAGGAGGAGGGCTCCAAGAGACCCAGTACTTC.

The CDR3 nucleotides read TGTGCCAGTATCCGGACAAGGATCTCCTCTGGAAACACCATATATTTT. Amino acids: CASIRTRISSGNTIYF. The chain recombines TRBV19 with TRBJ1-3, with D tentatively TRBD1 (5 bases). Germline-derived CDR1 and CDR2 are LNHDA and SQIVND (reference sequence). V lost 7 bases and J 0 bases, leaving 16 bases between the germline ends. This CDR3 spans 16 amino acids. Full variable domain (rest looked up from reference TRBV19 and TRBJ1-3): DGGITQSPKYLFRKEGQNVTLSCEQNLNHDAMYWYRQDPGQGLRLIYYSQIVNDFQKGDIAEGYSVSREKKESFPLTVTSAQKNPTAFYLCASIRTRISSGNTIYFGEGSWLTVV.

The chain employs TRBV7-3 and TRBJ2-1; TRBD2 matches 7 bases. CDR1 SGHTA and CDR2 FQGTGA come from the germline V gene. After removal of 5 bases from V and 0 bases from J, the junction contained 7 bases not matched to a gene. This CDR3 spans 16 amino acids. The CDR3: CASSLIAGTSYNEQFF. The CDR3 DNA sequence: TGTGCCAGCAGCCTTATAGCGGGTACCTCCTACAATGAGCAGTTCTTC.

The sample holds a few counts of this clone. The rearrangement links TRBV5-4 to TRBJ2-1, with 7 bases aligning to TRBD2. From germline, CDR1 is SGHNT and CDR2 YYREEE (reference sequence). Unmatched junction bases numbered 6, after V lost 7 bases and J lost 5 bases. This CDR3 spans 13 amino acids. The CDR3, as DNA: TGTGCCAGCGCGGGAGACTACCACAATGAGCAGTTCTTC. Protein product: CASAGDYHNEQFF. Variable domain in full (rest from reference TRBV5-4 and TRBJ2-1): ETGVTQSPTHLIKTRGQQVTLRCSSQSGHNTVSWYQQALGQGPQFIFQYYREEENGRGNFPPRFSGLQFPNYSSELNVNALELDDSALYLCASAGDYHNEQFFGPGTRLTVL.

CDR3 nucleotide sequence: TGTGCCAGCAAACCCGGGTCTTCCTATAATTCACCCCTCCACTTT. This translates into CASKPGSSYNSPLHF. The genes are TRBV2 and TRBJ1-6; no reliable D call. CDR1 and CDR2 from the germline V gene are SNHLY and FYNNEI. This CDR3 comprises 15 residues. V shed 7 bases and J shed 1 base, with 11 bases lying between them.

The chain carries TRBV10-3 and TRBJ1-1; no reliable D call. This CDR3 is 16 amino acids long. The V gene lost 3 bases and the J gene lost 1 base, with 15 bases spanning the gap. Germline assignment: CDR1 ENHRY and CDR2 SYGVKD. The CDR3 DNA follows: TGTGCCATCAGTGACTCCCTTCAAGCGGGGAACACTGAAGCTTTCTTT. This codes for CAISDSLQAGNTEAFF.

This chain joins TRBV6-1 and TRBJ2-1, with D perhaps TRBD2 (7 bases). Per the germline V gene, CDR1 is MNHNS and CDR2 is SASEGT. The CDR3 has 13 amino acids. V shed 6 bases and J shed 13 bases, with 19 bases lying between them. The CDR3 loop is CASREPGGQGQFF. CDR3 DNA sequence: TGTGCCAGCAGGGAGCCCGGGGGGCAGGGTCAGTTCTTC.

The chain has TRBV2 and TRBJ1-2, with 7 bases matching TRBD1. Per the germline V gene, CDR1 is SNHLY and CDR2 is FYNNEI. V gave up 8 bases and J gave up 0 bases; unmatched junction bases: 6. The CDR3 extends over 14 amino acids. The CDR3 DNA is TGTGCCAGCTGTCTGGACAGGACTAACTATGGCTACACCTTC. Its protein product is CASCLDRTNYGYTF.

The chain uses TRBV12-5 and TRBJ1-1, with a weak D call TRBD1 (6 bases). CDR3 size: 20 residues. Trimming left V 4 bases short and J 4 bases short, with 31 bases between. Germline V gene sequence: CDR1 LGHNT, CDR2 FRNRAP. CDR3 in amino acids: CASGYQGATGTFWEGTEAFF. The CDR3 nucleotides are TGTGCTAGTGGTTATCAAGGGGCGACAGGAACTTTCTGGGAAGGCACTGAAGCTTTCTTT.

The chain recombines TRBV27 with TRBJ1-1, with D perhaps matching TRBD1 (6 bases). This CDR3 is built from 15 residues. The germline gives CDR1 MNHEY, CDR2 SMNVEV (reference sequence). Trimming left V 2 bases short and J 3 bases short, with 13 bases between. Here the CDR3 DNA reads TGTGCCAGCAGTTTACAGGGGATGCGGCACACTGAAGCTTTCTTT. This codes for CASSLQGMRHTEAFF.

This clone occurred once. Mismatch with germline at one junction end may stem from a read error. The CDR3 sequence is CASSPPGGVVTGELFF. Here the CDR3 DNA reads TGTGCTAGCAGCCCCCCCGGGGGGGTAGTGACCGGGGAGCTGTTTTTT. The chain couples TRBV7-7 to TRBJ2-2; 8 bases fit TRBD2. The length of the CDR3 is 16 residues. CDR1 is SSHAT, CDR2 FNYEAQ, per germline (reference sequence).

The V gene is TRBV5-5, the J gene TRBJ1-1, with 7 bases aligning to TRBD1. In germline, CDR1 is SGHKS, CDR2 YYEKEE (reference sequence). Germline trimming cut 3 bases from V and 4 bases from J; bases unmatched to any gene: 6. The CDR3 is 14 amino acids. The DNA for the CDR3 is TGTGCCAGCAGCTCCCAGGGGGTGGGCACTGAAGCTTTCTTT. The encoded protein is CASSSQGVGTEAFF. The variable domain in full, with the rest retrieved from reference TRBV5-5 and TRBJ1-1, is DAGVTQSPTHLIKTRGQQVTLRCSPISGHKSVSWYQQVLGQGPQFIFQYYEKEERGRGNFPDRFSARQFPNYSSELNVNALLLGDSALYLCASSSQGVGTEAFFGQGTRLTVV.

On this clone: The junction departs from germline at one end; a sequencing error may be responsible. The genes are TRBV5-1 and TRBJ2-7; D gene ambiguous. The CDR3 extends over 13 amino acids. Germline CDR1 is SGHRS and CDR2 is YFSETQ. CDR3 protein: CATSMDPRGEQYF. CDR3 coding DNA: TGCGCCACCAGCATGGATCCTAGAGGCGAGCAGTACTTC.

The gene calls are TRBV18 and TRBJ1-1; D call uncertain. Germline CDR1 is KGHSH and CDR2 is LQKENI. This CDR3 has 13 amino acids. V was trimmed by 5 bases and J by 1 base, leaving 8 bases between them. Here the CDR3 DNA reads TGTGCCAGCTCATTAACTGGGAACACTGAAGCTTTCTTT. This codes for CASSLTGNTEAFF.

The V gene is TRBV19, the J gene TRBJ1-2; TRBD1 matches at 8 bases. Trimming took 4 bases from V and 3 from J; bases not matched to a gene: 10. Germline loops: CDR1 LNHDA, CDR2 SQIVND (reference sequence). The CDR3 loop spans 16 amino acids. CDR3 coding DNA: TGTGCCAGTAGTAAGAGGACAGGGCGAATGGACTATGGCTACACCTTC. It specifies CASSKRTGRMDYGYTF.

The CDR3 DNA reads as TGCGCCAGCAGCGGACAGGACCCCTCGGGCACTGAAGCTTTCTTT. Its protein is CASSGQDPSGTEAFF. This chain uses TRBV5-1 with TRBJ1-1; 7 nucleotides align to TRBD1. The V gene's germline CDR1 is SGHRS and CDR2 YFSETQ. The CDR3 totals 15 residues. Trimming cost V 4 bases and J 4 bases; bases outside gene matches: 10.

This clone was seen just once. The rearrangement joins TRBV4-1 to TRBJ2-1; D perhaps matches TRBD2 (6 bases). The CDR3 extends over 14 amino acids. Germline CDR1 is MGHRA and CDR2 is YSYEKL. Trimming pared 1 base from V and 5 bases from J, leaving 9 bases between. Here the CDR3 DNA reads TGCGCCAGCAGCCAAGGGGACTTTAACAATGAGCAGTTCTTC. Amino acid sequence: CASSQGDFNNEQFF.

This chain connects TRBV10-3 to TRBJ2-1, with D perhaps TRBD2 (6 bases). The CDR3 has 13 amino acids. Germline values: CDR1 ENHRY, CDR2 SYGVKD. V was shortened by 10 bases and J by 1 base, with 11 bases between the two germline ends. The CDR3 reads CATLAESYNEQFF. The CDR3 bases are TGTGCCACCTTAGCGGAGTCCTACAATGAGCAGTTCTTC.

This rearrangement joins TRBV5-4 to TRBJ2-1; TRBD1 aligns across 7 bases. V shed 2 bases and J 1 base; nucleotides not matched to a gene: 3. The germline V gene encodes CDR1 SGHNT and CDR2 YYREEE (reference sequence). The CDR3 is made up of 15 amino acids. The CDR3 sequence: CASSLTGESYNEQFF. The CDR3 coding sequence is TGTGCCAGCAGCTTAACAGGGGAGTCCTACAATGAGCAGTTCTTC.

The table lists this clone with a count of one. V gene TRBV28 combines with J gene TRBJ2-5; no reliable D call. V dropped 5 bases and J dropped 2 bases, with 15 bases sitting between them. Germline lookup yields CDR1 MDHEN and CDR2 SYDVKM. The CDR3 loop spans 15 amino acids. The CDR3 region has the DNA TGTGCCAGCAGTATCCCGGAGAGCCCGCAAGAGACCCAGTACTTC. Encoded protein: CASSIPESPQETQYF. Variable domain in full (rest from reference TRBV28 and TRBJ2-5): DVKVTQSSRYLVKRTGEKVFLECVQDMDHENMFWYRQDPGLGLRLIYFSYDVKMKEKGDIPEGYSVSREKKERFSLILESASTNQTSMYLCASSIPESPQETQYFGPGTRLLVL.

This clone was detected only a few times. The J gene is TRBJ2-7, the V gene TRBV5-1, with a weak D call TRBD1 (5 bases). Germline V gene lookup returns CDR1 SGHRS and CDR2 YFSETQ. The CDR3 sequence is 14 residues long. Trimming removed 1 base at V and 1 base at J, with 9 bases between. CDR3 region: CASSLQSGSYEQYF. The DNA for the CDR3 is TGCGCCAGCAGCTTGCAATCAGGGTCCTACGAGCAGTACTTC.

The chain links TRBV5-1 to TRBJ1-3; 7 nucleotides agree with TRBD1. V shed 2 bases and J 0 bases; nucleotides not matched to a gene: 2. Germline CDR1 SGHRS, CDR2 YFSETQ. The CDR3 runs 15 residues. The CDR3 bases are TGCGCCAGCAGCTTCTCAGGGGGCTCTGGAAACACCATATATTTT. Encoded protein: CASSFSGGSGNTIYF.